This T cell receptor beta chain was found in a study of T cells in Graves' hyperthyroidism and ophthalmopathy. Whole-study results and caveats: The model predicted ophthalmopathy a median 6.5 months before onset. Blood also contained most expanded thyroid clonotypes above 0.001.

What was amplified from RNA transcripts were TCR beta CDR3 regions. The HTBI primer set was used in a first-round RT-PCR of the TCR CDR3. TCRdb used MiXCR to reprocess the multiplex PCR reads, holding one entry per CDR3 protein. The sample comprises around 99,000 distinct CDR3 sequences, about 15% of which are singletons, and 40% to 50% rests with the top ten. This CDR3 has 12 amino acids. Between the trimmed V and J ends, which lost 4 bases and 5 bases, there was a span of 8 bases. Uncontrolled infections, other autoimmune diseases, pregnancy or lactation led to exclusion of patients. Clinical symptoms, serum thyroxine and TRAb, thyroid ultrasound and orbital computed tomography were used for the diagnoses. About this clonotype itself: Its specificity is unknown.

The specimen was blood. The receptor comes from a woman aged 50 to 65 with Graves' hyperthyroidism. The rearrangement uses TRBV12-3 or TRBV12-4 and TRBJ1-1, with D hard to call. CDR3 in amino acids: CASSYGQTEAFF. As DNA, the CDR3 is TGTGCCAGCAGTTACGGTCAAACTGAAGCTTTCTTT.